This T cell receptor (beta chain) stems from a study of T cell responses to AZD1222 COVID-19 vaccine. The table came from immunoSEQ multiplex PCR; TCRdb's copy has only in-frame clones and leaves some out. The data contain 55,000 to 75,000 clones, roughly 90% of them singletons. This TCR came from an adult in good health. The input for sequencing was peripheral blood, taken on day 0 of AZD1222 vaccination.

The chain's CDR3 is CASSLDFTGELFF. The CDR3 nucleotides read TGTGCCAGCAGCTTAGACTTCACCGGGGAGCTGTTTTTT. The chain couples TRBV7-2 to TRBJ2-2; D is uncertain. The germline V gene encodes CDR1 SGHTA and CDR2 FQGNSA. Trimming removed 1 base at V and 4 bases at J, with 4 bases between. This CDR3 contains 13 residues.